These T cell receptor beta chains were read from a single sample in a study of shared clonotypes between healthy human individuals. Using immunoSEQ multiplex PCR, the repertoire was profiled, and TCRdb retains in-frame clones only, with some absent. The table lists about 510,000 clones, 90% to 97% of them singletons. Input material: naive CD4+ T cells sorted from blood. The source is a woman aged 25 to 39 in good health. CDR3s include the opening cysteine and the closing phenylalanine or tryptophan. Fields, in order: CDR3 DNA, CDR3 protein, V gene, clone size, CDR3 length, D gene, J gene. A D gene is named only where the DNA matches it firmly. Size tells how often a clone was seen (once, few, many) or the class of an expanded clone, and some rows leave it out.

TGCGCCAGCAGCCAGGCGACGTTGCGAGCGGGGAGCTCCTACGAGCAGTACTTC,CASSQATLRAGSSYEQYF,TRBV4-1,.,18,TRBD2,TRBJ2-7
TGTGCCAGTAGTATAGGTATACGGAGCCGGAGTGAAAAACTGTTTTTT,CASSIGIRSRSEKLFF,TRBV19,.,16,.,TRBJ1-4
TGTGCCAGCAGCTTGGACAGGGGCTACGAGCAGTACTTC,CASSLDRGYEQYF,TRBV11-2,once,13,TRBD1,TRBJ2-7
TGTGCCAGCAGTTGGCCCGGGCCCCGGGGCGAGGGAGTGCAAGAGACCCAGTACTTC,CASSWPGPRGEGVQETQYF,TRBV7-9,.,19,.,TRBJ2-5
TGCGCCAGCAGCTCGATCCCCGGGACTAGCGGACACAATGAGCAGTTCTTC,CASSSIPGTSGHNEQFF,TRBV5-1,.,17,TRBD2,TRBJ2-1
TGCGCCAGCAGCCAAGGACTAGCGGGAGTTGGCAAGCAGTACTTC,CASSQGLAGVGKQYF,TRBV4-1,.,15,TRBD2,TRBJ2-7
TGTGCCAGCAGTTTAGTCCCCCAGCCCCAGCATTTT,CASSLVPQPQHF,TRBV28,.,12,.,TRBJ1-5
TGTGCCAGCACCGAAAGACAGGGGCAAGACACTGAAGCTTTCTTT,CASTERQGQDTEAFF,TRBV6-1,once,15,TRBD1,TRBJ1-1
TGTGCCAGCAGTTCCGGGGTGGGGGGGACCCAGTACTTC,CASSSGVGGTQYF,TRBV2,.,13,.,TRBJ2-5
TGCAGCGTTGCACCCACGGGAACCGGGGAGCTGTTTTTT,CSVAPTGTGELFF,TRBV29-1,.,13,.,TRBJ2-2
TGTGCCAGCAGTCTTATCTCAGAGACCCAGTACTTC,CASSLISETQYF,TRBV28,.,12,.,TRBJ2-5
TGTGCCAGTAGTCCTCGCGGTGGTAACACCGGGGAGCTGTTTTTT,CASSPRGGNTGELFF,TRBV19,.,15,.,TRBJ2-2
TGTGCCAGCAGTTTATGGGGACAGGGGGGCGAGCAGTACTTC,CASSLWGQGGEQYF,TRBV28,.,14,TRBD1,TRBJ2-7
TGTGCCAGTAGTTTGGCAGGGGAGACCCAGTACTTC,CASSLAGETQYF,TRBV19,.,12,.,TRBJ2-5
TGTGCCAGTAAGGCCCTAGCTGGGGCCAACGTCCTGACTTTC,CASKALAGANVLTF,TRBV19,.,14,.,TRBJ2-6
TGTGCCAGCAGCAAATCTACAGCGGTTAGCTACTACGAGCAGTACTTC,CASSKSTAVSYYEQYF,TRBV21-1,.,16,.,TRBJ2-7
TGTGCCAGCAGCTTATTGCGGCGGGCAGTGGGGAGCAATCAGCCCCAGCATTTT,CASSLLRRAVGSNQPQHF,TRBV5-8,.,18,.,TRBJ1-5
TGTGCCAGCTCACCATTTCCACGCTCGACGCTGGGTACTGAAGCTTTCTTT,CASSPFPRSTLGTEAFF,TRBV18,.,17,.,TRBJ1-1
TGTGCCAGCAGCCAAAGCTGGACAGCCATGAACACTGAAGCTTTCTTT,CASSQSWTAMNTEAFF,TRBV5-4,once,16,.,TRBJ1-1
TGTGCCAGCAGCTTATATCTGAACACTGAAGCTTTCTTT,CASSLYLNTEAFF,TRBV5-6,.,13,.,TRBJ1-1
TGCGCCAGCAGCTTCCAGGAAGGTACCTACGAGCAGTACTTC,CASSFQEGTYEQYF,TRBV5-1,.,14,.,TRBJ2-7
TGTGCCAGTAGTATAGAAGGGCAGCTAAGCAATCAGCCCCAGCATTTT,CASSIEGQLSNQPQHF,TRBV19,.,16,.,TRBJ1-5
TGTGCTTCCGGACCTGAACAGGGGACCCAGTACTTC,CASGPEQGTQYF,TRBV2,.,12,.,TRBJ2-5
TGTGCCAGCAGCGCCACCGGGACAGGGTTTCATGAGCAGTTCTTC,CASSATGTGFHEQFF,TRBV9,.,15,TRBD1,TRBJ2-1
TGTGCCAGCACCCGGCGAGTGAGGTCCGAGCAGTTCTTC,CASTRRVRSEQFF,TRBV5-6,.,13,.,TRBJ2-1
TGTGCCATCAGTGGGGGACACAGGGCTTTAAGCTCCTACGAGCAGTACTTC,CAISGGHRALSSYEQYF,TRBV10-3,.,17,.,TRBJ2-7
TGTGCCAGCAGCCAAGTCAAAATAACAGGGGACGGAGTTGAAAAACTGTTTTTT,CASSQVKITGDGVEKLFF,TRBV4-2,.,18,TRBD1,TRBJ1-4
TGTGCCAGCAGCTTACTCGATGAAAAACTGTTTTTT,CASSLLDEKLFF,TRBV11-2,.,12,.,TRBJ1-4
TGTGCCAGCAGTTTCCCCAGGGGTGGCTACACCTTC,CASSFPRGGYTF,TRBV6-5,once,12,.,TRBJ1-2
TGCGCCAGCAGTAGCGGACAGGGGCCCCCGTCCGAGCAGTACTTC,CASSSGQGPPSEQYF,TRBV5-1,once,15,TRBD1,TRBJ2-7
TGTGCCAGCAGCTTTTACGAGTCAAAGGGACTCTCTGGAAACACCATATATTTT,CASSFYESKGLSGNTIYF,TRBV5-5,.,18,.,TRBJ1-3
TGTGCCAGCAGTTTCGGGCACGGCGACTTTACGCAGTATTTT,CASSFGHGDFTQYF,TRBV27,.,14,.,TRBJ2-3
TGTGCCAGCAGGACCCCTGGGCAGGCTAACTATGGCTACACCTTC,CASRTPGQANYGYTF,TRBV6-1,.,15,.,TRBJ1-2
TGTGCCAGCAGCTTAGCGCAGGATTCACCCCTCCACTTT,CASSLAQDSPLHF,TRBV7-9,.,13,.,TRBJ1-6
TGTGCCAGCAGCCACTCGGGGGCCCAAACGCACGAGCAGTACTTC,CASSHSGAQTHEQYF,TRBV27,.,15,.,TRBJ2-7
TGTGCCAGCAGTCGGACTAGGGTGGAAGAGACCCAGTACTTC,CASSRTRVEETQYF,TRBV28,.,14,TRBD2,TRBJ2-5
TGTGCCACGGGGACGGGGGGCGAAGAGACCCAGTACTTC,CATGTGGEETQYF,TRBV10-3,.,13,.,TRBJ2-5
TGCGCCAGCAGCCCAATAGCGGGTAGCCAAGAGACCCAGTACTTC,CASSPIAGSQETQYF,TRBV5-1,.,15,TRBD2,TRBJ2-5
TGTGCCAGCAGTGAACAGGTAGGCCAGCCCCAGCATTTT,CASSEQVGQPQHF,TRBV25-1,.,13,.,TRBJ1-5
TGTGCCAGCAGCGTCGATGGCTACACCTTC,CASSVDGYTF,TRBV2,.,10,.,TRBJ1-2
TGCGCCAGCAGCTTGGACGGAGTCGGGAATGAGCAGTTCTTC,CASSLDGVGNEQFF,TRBV5-1,.,14,.,TRBJ2-1
TGTGCCAGCAGCTTAAGCGACGGACCCTACGAGCAGTACTTC,CASSLSDGPYEQYF,TRBV11-2,few,14,.,TRBJ2-7
TGTGCCAGCTCACCACCGAACGGGAGACCCACAGATACGCAGTATTTT,CASSPPNGRPTDTQYF,TRBV18,.,16,.,TRBJ2-3
TGCGCCAGCAGCCCGGGGGCCGTAGGGGCGGGCGAGGGGGCCAACGTCCTGACTTTC,CASSPGAVGAGEGANVLTF,TRBV5-1,.,19,.,TRBJ2-6